This is a list of T cell receptor beta chains from one sample in a study of a mutant IDH1 vaccine in newly diagnosed glioma. For these receptors, no antigen is known. The assay was immunoSEQ multiplex PCR, and TCRdb's table has in-frame clones only and misses some. The table records about 48,000 clones, approximately 80% of them present only once. The input for sequencing was PBMCs, taken from a glioma patient whose treatment included an IDH1 peptide vaccine. All receptors derive from a man in his forties or fifties with glioma. CDR3s include the opening cysteine and the closing phenylalanine or tryptophan. Each record gives: D gene, CDR3 length, J gene, V gene, clone size, CDR3 protein, CDR3 DNA. The D gene is left open where the match is weak. Size is stated for part of the rows, as once, few or many counts, or as a class when the clone is expanded.

d_gene: TRBD1
len: 12
j_gene: TRBJ1-2
v_gene: TRBV29-1
abundance: .
CDR3aa: CSVEEGAGGYTF
CDR3nt: TGCAGCGTTGAGGAGGGGGCAGGAGGCTACACCTTC

d_gene: .
len: 13
j_gene: TRBJ1-1
v_gene: TRBV29-1
abundance: .
CDR3aa: CSALPDRNTEAFF
CDR3nt: TGCAGCGCCCTTCCCGACAGAAACACTGAAGCTTTCTTT

d_gene: .
len: 12
j_gene: TRBJ2-1
v_gene: TRBV5-1
abundance: .
CDR3aa: CASSGPYNEQFF
CDR3nt: TGCGCCAGCAGCGGGCCATACAATGAGCAGTTCTTC

d_gene: .
len: 17
j_gene: TRBJ1-2
v_gene: TRBV15
abundance: .
CDR3aa: CATSRDQETARRGGYTF
CDR3nt: TGTGCCACCAGCAGAGATCAAGAGACCGCTCGGAGAGGTGGCTACACCTTC

d_gene: .
len: 13
j_gene: TRBJ2-2
v_gene: TRBV5-4
abundance: few
CDR3aa: CASIESNTGELFF
CDR3nt: TGTGCCAGCATCGAGTCGAACACCGGGGAGCTGTTTTTT

d_gene: TRBD2
len: 17
j_gene: TRBJ2-3
v_gene: TRBV10-2
abundance: .
CDR3aa: CASSVGLAGGPVDTQYF
CDR3nt: TGCGCCAGCAGTGTCGGACTCGCGGGGGGGCCGGTGGATACGCAGTATTTT

d_gene: .
len: 14
j_gene: TRBJ1-6
v_gene: TRBV7-9
abundance: .
CDR3aa: CASSLVSNNSPLHF
CDR3nt: TGTGCCAGCAGCTTAGTGTCGAATAATTCACCCCTCCACTTT

d_gene: TRBD1
len: 14
j_gene: TRBJ2-7
v_gene: TRBV10-3
abundance: .
CDR3aa: CAISEGQGAREQYF
CDR3nt: TGTGCCATCAGTGAGGGACAGGGGGCGCGTGAGCAGTACTTC

d_gene: .
len: 13
j_gene: TRBJ1-5
v_gene: TRBV19
abundance: .
CDR3aa: CASKDRGNQPQHF
CDR3nt: TGTGCCAGTAAGGACAGAGGCAATCAGCCCCAGCATTTT

d_gene: .
len: 14
j_gene: TRBJ2-5
v_gene: TRBV4-1
abundance: .
CDR3aa: CASSRRPGRETQYF
CDR3nt: TGCGCCAGCAGCCGTCGGCCGGGCCGTGAGACCCAGTACTTC

d_gene: .
len: 11
j_gene: TRBJ2-1
v_gene: TRBV29-1
abundance: .
CDR3aa: CSVEYGYQPLF
CDR3nt: TGCAGCGTTGAATACGGCTATCAACCGCTCTTC

d_gene: .
len: 16
j_gene: TRBJ1-1
v_gene: TRBV7-6
abundance: .
CDR3aa: CASSLDQGILNTEAFF
CDR3nt: TGTGCCAGCAGCTTAGACCAGGGGATATTGAACACTGAAGCTTTCTTT

d_gene: TRBD2
len: 16
j_gene: TRBJ2-1
v_gene: TRBV7-2
abundance: .
CDR3aa: CASSYIAGGPYNEQFF
CDR3nt: TGTGCCAGCAGCTACATAGCGGGGGGGCCCTACAATGAGCAGTTCTTC

d_gene: .
len: 17
j_gene: TRBJ1-2
v_gene: TRBV5-1
abundance: .
CDR3aa: CASSLGIGGAPPYGYTF
CDR3nt: TGCGCCAGCAGCTTGGGGATTGGTGGGGCTCCTCCTTATGGCTACACCTTC

d_gene: .
len: 14
j_gene: TRBJ1-6
v_gene: TRBV2
abundance: .
CDR3aa: CASSDGQSDSPLHF
CDR3nt: TGTGCCAGCAGTGATGGGCAGTCTGATTCACCCCTCCACTTT

d_gene: TRBD1
len: 14
j_gene: TRBJ2-5
v_gene: TRBV2
abundance: .
CDR3aa: CASRRQGIAETQYF
CDR3nt: TGTGCCAGCAGAAGACAGGGGATTGCCGAGACCCAGTACTTC

d_gene: .
len: 15
j_gene: TRBJ2-7
v_gene: TRBV6-5
abundance: .
CDR3aa: CASSYSSGASYEQYF
CDR3nt: TGTGCCAGCAGTTACTCGTCGGGAGCTTCCTACGAGCAGTACTTC

d_gene: .
len: 14
j_gene: TRBJ2-7
v_gene: TRBV5-6
abundance: .
CDR3aa: CASTRAKGTYEQYF
CDR3nt: TGTGCCAGCACCCGGGCGAAGGGTACCTACGAGCAGTACTTC

d_gene: .
len: 13
j_gene: TRBJ1-3
v_gene: TRBV19
abundance: .
CDR3aa: CASRRYSGNTIYF
CDR3nt: TGTGCCAGTAGACGGTACTCTGGAAACACCATATATTTT

d_gene: .
len: 14
j_gene: TRBJ1-2
v_gene: TRBV10-2
abundance: .
CDR3aa: CATLNQNPNYGYTF
CDR3nt: TGCGCCACTTTAAACCAGAATCCTAACTATGGCTACACCTTC

d_gene: .
len: 14
j_gene: TRBJ1-3
v_gene: TRBV7-2
abundance: .
CDR3aa: CASSFREFGNTIYF
CDR3nt: TGTGCCAGCAGCTTTAGGGAGTTTGGAAACACCATATATTTT

d_gene: .
len: 14
j_gene: TRBJ1-1
v_gene: TRBV13
abundance: .
CDR3aa: CASSLVARRNQAFF
CDR3nt: TGTGCCAGCAGCTTAGTGGCACGCCGAAATCAAGCTTTCTTT

d_gene: .
len: 13
j_gene: TRBJ2-7
v_gene: TRBV28
abundance: .
CDR3aa: CASSLGTPDEQYF
CDR3nt: TGTGCCAGCAGTTTAGGGACCCCCGACGAGCAGTACTTC

d_gene: .
len: 15
j_gene: TRBJ2-7
v_gene: TRBV6-1
abundance: .
CDR3aa: CASSQDGPLAYEQYF
CDR3nt: TGTGCCAGCAGCCAGGACGGACCTCTAGCCTACGAGCAGTACTTC

d_gene: TRBD1
len: 16
j_gene: TRBJ1-2
v_gene: TRBV7-9
abundance: .
CDR3aa: CASSQYRQGIMGGYTF
CDR3nt: TGTGCCAGCAGCCAATACCGACAGGGGATAATGGGTGGCTACACCTTC

d_gene: .
len: 10
j_gene: TRBJ1-2
v_gene: TRBV9
abundance: .
CDR3aa: CASSGDGYTF
CDR3nt: TGTGCCAGCTCAGGGGATGGCTACACCTTC

d_gene: TRBD2
len: 16
j_gene: TRBJ2-1
v_gene: TRBV5-4
abundance: .
CDR3aa: CASSLGTSGGGNEQFF
CDR3nt: TGTGCCAGCAGCCTGGGGACTAGCGGGGGGGGGAATGAGCAGTTCTTC

d_gene: .
len: 14
j_gene: TRBJ1-1
v_gene: TRBV30
abundance: few
CDR3aa: CAWNRPGGNTEAFF
CDR3nt: TGTGCCTGGAATCGGCCAGGAGGGAACACTGAAGCTTTCTTT

d_gene: .
len: 11
j_gene: TRBJ2-7
v_gene: TRBV20-1
abundance: .
CDR3aa: CSALERAEQYF
CDR3nt: TGCAGTGCTCTTGAAAGAGCCGAGCAGTACTTC

d_gene: TRBD1
len: 15
j_gene: TRBJ1-6
v_gene: TRBV18
abundance: .
CDR3aa: CASSLRTGDSSPLHF
CDR3nt: TGTGCCAGCTCACTCCGGACAGGGGACAGTTCACCCCTCCACTTT

d_gene: .
len: 16
j_gene: TRBJ2-1
v_gene: TRBV4-2
abundance: .
CDR3aa: CASSQEGLHSNNEQFF
CDR3nt: TGTGCCAGCAGCCAAGAAGGGCTACATTCGAACAATGAGCAGTTCTTC

d_gene: TRBD2
len: 15
j_gene: TRBJ2-3
v_gene: TRBV6-6
abundance: .
CDR3aa: CASTSGGRNTDTQYF
CDR3nt: TGTGCCAGCACTAGCGGGGGGAGAAACACAGATACGCAGTATTTT

d_gene: .
len: 16
j_gene: TRBJ2-2
v_gene: TRBV18
abundance: .
CDR3aa: CASSPRGQLDTGELFF
CDR3nt: TGTGCCAGCTCACCACGAGGACAGTTGGACACCGGGGAGCTGTTTTTT

d_gene: TRBD1
len: 17
j_gene: TRBJ2-7
v_gene: TRBV18
abundance: .
CDR3aa: CASSPRRSGTGVYEQYF
CDR3nt: TGTGCCAGCTCACCAAGGAGATCCGGGACAGGGGTCTACGAGCAGTACTTC

d_gene: TRBD2
len: 13
j_gene: TRBJ2-7
v_gene: TRBV6-5
abundance: .
CDR3aa: CASSYGTSGEQYF
CDR3nt: TGTGCCAGCAGTTACGGGACTAGCGGCGAGCAGTACTTC

d_gene: .
len: 14
j_gene: TRBJ2-1
v_gene: TRBV19
abundance: .
CDR3aa: CASSPLDSYNEQFF
CDR3nt: TGTGCCAGTAGTCCGTTGGACAGTTACAATGAGCAGTTCTTC

d_gene: TRBD1
len: 14
j_gene: TRBJ1-6
v_gene: TRBV2
abundance: .
CDR3aa: CASSPGQGNSPLHF
CDR3nt: TGTGCCAGCAGTCCGGGACAGGGAAATTCACCCCTCCACTTT

d_gene: .
len: 16
j_gene: TRBJ2-1
v_gene: TRBV9
abundance: .
CDR3aa: CASSVVVGGSYNEQFF
CDR3nt: TGTGCCAGCAGCGTAGTAGTCGGGGGCTCCTACAATGAGCAGTTCTTC

d_gene: .
len: 12
j_gene: TRBJ1-1
v_gene: TRBV5-6
abundance: few
CDR3aa: CASSFTNTEAFF
CDR3nt: TGTGCCAGCAGCTTCACGAACACTGAAGCTTTCTTT

d_gene: .
len: 15
j_gene: TRBJ2-3
v_gene: TRBV9
abundance: medium-sized
CDR3aa: CASSVDQGGTDTQYF
CDR3nt: TGTGCCAGCAGCGTAGATCAAGGCGGGACAGATACGCAGTATTTT

d_gene: .
len: 9
j_gene: TRBJ1-1
v_gene: TRBV5-6
abundance: .
CDR3aa: CARDTEAFF
CDR3nt: TGTGCGAGGGACACTGAAGCTTTCTTT

d_gene: .
len: 13
j_gene: TRBJ1-5
v_gene: TRBV19
abundance: few
CDR3aa: CASSWAVNQPQHF
CDR3nt: TGTGCCAGTAGTTGGGCCGTCAATCAGCCCCAGCATTTT

d_gene: .
len: 17
j_gene: TRBJ1-1
v_gene: TRBV30
abundance: few
CDR3aa: CAWSARLGGNWNTEAFF
CDR3nt: TGTGCCTGGAGTGCACGCTTGGGAGGCAACTGGAACACTGAAGCTTTCTTT

d_gene: .
len: 14
j_gene: TRBJ2-1
v_gene: TRBV6-5
abundance: .
CDR3aa: CATSGPLGYNEQFF
CDR3nt: TGTGCTACCTCGGGGCCCCTTGGATACAATGAGCAGTTCTTC

d_gene: .
len: 15
j_gene: TRBJ1-5
v_gene: TRBV27
abundance: .
CDR3aa: CASSRSGASHQPQHF
CDR3nt: TGTGCCAGCAGTCGGTCGGGGGCATCTCATCAGCCCCAGCATTTT

d_gene: .
len: 13
j_gene: TRBJ2-5
v_gene: TRBV6-5
abundance: .
CDR3aa: CASRPTVQETQYF
CDR3nt: TGTGCCAGCAGGCCGACAGTTCAAGAGACCCAGTACTTC

d_gene: .
len: 13
j_gene: TRBJ1-2
v_gene: TRBV28
abundance: .
CDR3aa: CASSLAVNYGYTF
CDR3nt: TGTGCCAGCAGTTTAGCAGTCAACTATGGCTACACCTTC